These 18 T cell receptor beta chains originate from one sample sequenced in a study of glioma-infiltrating T cells after dendritic cell vaccination. Time point described: after dendritic cell vaccination, including at tumor progression/relapse. The repertoire was sequenced with immunoSEQ multiplex PCR; TCRdb's copy has only in-frame clones and lacks some. Of 90,000 to 110,000 clones listed, about 90% were seen once; the top ten hold 2.7%. The input for sequencing was blood, taken after dendritic cell vaccination. The receptors were sampled from a human donor with glioblastoma.

The V and J genes are TRBV29-1 and TRBJ2-3, with TRBD2 matching over 9 bases. This CDR3 region has 14 residues. Trimming at V came to 5 bases and at J to 4 bases, leaving 7 bases not matched to a gene. The germline V gene encodes CDR1 SQVTM and CDR2 ANQGSEA. CDR3 nucleotide sequence: TGCAGCGTTTACAGCGGACTAGCGTCAGATACGCAGTATTTT. This sequence encodes CSVYSGLASDTQYF.

CDR3 sequence (DNA): TGTGCCAGCAGTGAAAGAACCGGGGAGCTCACAGATACGCAGTATTTT. It translates to CASSERTGELTDTQYF. The V call is TRBV6-1, the J call TRBJ2-3, with D maybe TRBD2 (5 bases). Germline-derived CDR1 and CDR2 are MNHNS and SASEGT. This CDR3 comprises 16 residues. V lost 2 bases, J lost 2 bases, and 14 bases lay in between.

In DNA form, the CDR3 reads TGTGCCTGGGGGGGCAGCCCCTATGGCTACACCTTC. Its translation is CAWGGSPYGYTF. The genes are TRBV30 and TRBJ1-2, with D possibly being TRBD1 (6 bases). Per the germline V gene, CDR1 is GTSNPN and CDR2 is SVGIG (reference sequence). V lost 5 bases and J 4 bases, leaving 11 bases between the germline ends. There are 12 residues in the CDR3.

This chain links TRBV6-1 with TRBJ2-5; D remains ambiguous. The CDR3 loop spans 14 amino acids. The germline V and J ends were trimmed by 2 bases and 5 bases, with 12 bases remaining between them. Germline-derived CDR1 and CDR2 are MNHNS and SASEGT. CDR3 sequence (DNA): TGTGCCAGCAGTGAAAAGCTAGTTCGGGAGACCCAGTACTTC. It encodes CASSEKLVRETQYF.

The chain is built from TRBV6-5 and TRBJ2-2; TRBD1 matches 7 bases. V lost 5 bases, J lost 1 base, and 1 base stayed unmatched. CDR3 length: 14 amino acids. The V gene's germline CDR1 is MNHEY and CDR2 SVGAGI. The CDR3 nucleotides are TGTGCCAGCAGTCGGACAGGGAACACCGGGGAGCTGTTTTTT. This gives the protein CASSRTGNTGELFF.

The rearrangement joins TRBV9 to TRBJ1-2; 10 bases line up with TRBD1. V shed 4 bases and J 4 bases; nucleotides not matched to a gene: 4. The CDR3 sequence is 14 residues long. CDR1 and CDR2 from the germline V gene are SGDLS and YYNGEE. The CDR3 region is CASSSWTGGYGYTF. For the CDR3, the DNA is TGTGCCAGCAGCTCCTGGACAGGGGGCTATGGCTACACCTTC.

This chain connects TRBV30 to TRBJ2-7; TRBD1 aligns across 8 bases. Germline-derived CDR1 and CDR2 are GTSNPN and SVGIG (reference sequence). Trimming removed 2 bases from V and 5 bases from J; junction bases left unmatched: 5. The CDR3 has 13 residues. CDR3 bases: TGTGCCTGGAGTCGGACAGGGAACCACGAGCAGTACTTC. Amino acids: CAWSRTGNHEQYF.

This chain links TRBV19 with TRBJ2-7; tentatively, D is TRBD1 (6 bases). Germline V lookup: CDR1 LNHDA, CDR2 SQIVND (reference sequence). V was clipped by 4 bases and J by 6 bases, with 16 bases between them. The CDR3 runs 14 residues. The CDR3 DNA reads TGTGCCAGTAGTAACAACAGGGCTGGATCCGAGCAGTACTTC. It codes for CASSNNRAGSEQYF.

The CDR3 region is CASSLRGGTDTQYF. DNA of the CDR3: TGTGCCAGCAGCTTGCGCGGGGGCACAGATACGCAGTATTTT. J is TRBJ2-3 and V is TRBV5-4; perhaps TRBD2 as D (6 bases). Per germline, CDR1 SGHNT and CDR2 YYREEE (reference sequence). V lost 1 base, J lost 1 base, and 7 bases lay in between. The CDR3 has 14 amino acids.

This sequence joins TRBV5-4 and TRBJ2-1; 10 bases line up with TRBD1. V shed 5 bases and J 8 bases; nucleotides not matched to a gene: 10. The CDR3 has 15 residues. The germline V gene encodes CDR1 SGHNT and CDR2 YYREEE (reference sequence). The CDR3 here is CASSSGQGTFYEQFF. The DNA of the CDR3 is TGTGCCAGCAGTTCGGGACAGGGGACCTTTTATGAGCAGTTCTTC. Full variable domain (outside the CDR3, taken from reference TRBV5-4 and TRBJ2-1): ETGVTQSPTHLIKTRGQQVTLRCSSQSGHNTVSWYQQALGQGPQFIFQYYREEENGRGNFPPRFSGLQFPNYSSELNVNALELDDSALYLCASSSGQGTFYEQFFGPGTRLTVL.

The V gene is TRBV10-3, the J gene TRBJ2-3; 15 bases are shared with TRBD2. CDR1 and CDR2 from the germline V gene are ENHRY and SYGVKD. J lost 3 bases, V lost 7 bases, and 5 bases had no gene match. CDR3 length: 16 amino acids. This CDR3 is CAIMSGTSGRTDTQYF. The CDR3 DNA follows: TGTGCCATCATGTCCGGGACTAGCGGGAGGACAGATACGCAGTATTTT.

The chain employs TRBV9 and TRBJ1-3; no clear D gene. The CDR3 length is 15 residues. Germline assignment: CDR1 SGDLS and CDR2 YYNGEE. Deletions cut 0 bases from V and 2 bases from J, with 9 bases between. This CDR3 is CASSVETHPGNTIYF. CDR3 DNA sequence: TGTGCCAGCAGCGTAGAGACTCATCCTGGAAACACCATATATTTT.

The chain carries TRBV6-1 and TRBJ2-3; D is possibly TRBD2 (6 bases). CDR3 length: 13 amino acids. V lost 4 bases and J lost 2, with 7 bases in between. Germline-derived CDR1 and CDR2 are MNHNS and SASEGT. CDR3 in DNA: TGTGCCAGCAGTGGACTAGACACAGATACGCAGTATTTT. It is translated as CASSGLDTDTQYF.

The V gene is TRBV19, the J gene TRBJ1-2; weak D call: TRBD1 (6 bases). CDR1 is LNHDA and CDR2 is SQIVND in the germline V gene (reference sequence). V lost 5 bases and J lost 5, with 12 bases in between. The CDR3 spans 13 residues. The CDR3 protein is CASSPQGTYGYTF. The CDR3 nucleotides read TGTGCCAGTAGTCCTCAGGGGACATATGGCTACACCTTC.

This clone was counted between two and nine times. The rearrangement links TRBV5-1 to TRBJ2-7, with D perhaps matching TRBD2 (6 bases). V lost 4 bases to trimming and J lost 2 bases, with 19 bases between them. CDR1 and CDR2 from the germline V gene are SGHRS and YFSETQ. The CDR3 consists of 16 residues. CDR3 region: CASSPDGGPPTYEQYF. The CDR3 nucleotides read TGCGCCAGCAGCCCCGACGGGGGTCCCCCGACCTACGAGCAGTACTTC. Based on the CDR3 plus reference TRBV5-1 and TRBJ2-7, the full variable domain is KAGVTQTPRYLIKTRGQQVTLSCSPISGHRSVSWYQQTPGQGLQFLFEYFSETQRNKGNFPGRFSGRQFSNSRSEMNVSTLELGDSALYLCASSPDGGPPTYEQYFGPGTRLTVT.

The V call is TRBV5-4, the J call TRBJ1-2; TRBD1 aligns across 8 bases. The J segment lost 3 bases and the V segment lost 1 base, leaving 2 bases of the junction unmatched. Per the germline V gene, CDR1 is SGHNT and CDR2 is YYREEE (reference sequence). The CDR3 loop spans 14 amino acids. The CDR3 protein is CASSLQGADYGYTF. CDR3 nucleotide sequence: TGTGCCAGCAGCTTGCAGGGGGCGGACTATGGCTACACCTTC.

This chain uses TRBV11-2 with TRBJ2-5, with D tentatively TRBD2 (6 bases). V dropped 5 bases and J dropped 3 bases, with 22 bases sitting between them. The germline V gene has CDR1 SGHAT and CDR2 FQNNGV. The CDR3 is 17 residues long. This CDR3 reads CASSPRAGRLEKETQYF. The CDR3 DNA is TGTGCCAGCAGCCCCCGGGCCGGTAGACTAGAGAAAGAGACCCAGTACTTC.

This clone has a single count. Here the CDR3 DNA reads TGTGCCAGCAGGAACCAGGGCTCTAACTATGGCTACACCTTC. As protein: CASRNQGSNYGYTF. The V and J genes are TRBV6-5 and TRBJ1-2, with a weak D call TRBD1 (5 bases). Trimming shortened V by 6 bases and J by 0 bases, and 11 bases separated the two germline ends. This CDR3 region has 14 residues. CDR1 is MNHEY, CDR2 SVGAGI, per germline.